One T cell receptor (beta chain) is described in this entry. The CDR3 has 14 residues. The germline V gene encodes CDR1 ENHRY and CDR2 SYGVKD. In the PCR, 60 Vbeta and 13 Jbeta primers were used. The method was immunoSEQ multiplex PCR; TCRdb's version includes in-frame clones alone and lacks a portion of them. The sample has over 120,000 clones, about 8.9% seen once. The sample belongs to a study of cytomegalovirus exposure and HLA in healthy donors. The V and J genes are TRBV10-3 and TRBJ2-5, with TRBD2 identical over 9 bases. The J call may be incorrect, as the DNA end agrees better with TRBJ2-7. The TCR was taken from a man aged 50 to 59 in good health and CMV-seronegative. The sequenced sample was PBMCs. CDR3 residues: CAISEVAGVYEQYF. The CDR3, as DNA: TGTGCCATCAGTGAAGTAGCGGGAGTGTACGAGCAGTACTTC.